Below, 9 T cell receptor beta chains from the same sample are listed, as sequenced in a study of T cells after yellow fever vaccination. TCRdb recomputed calls from the 5' RACE reads with MiXCR, one row per CDR3 protein. The sample holds some 340,000 distinct CDR3 sequences; over 4% are singletons and the top ten take roughly 24%. The sequences come from PBMCs, collected 5 days after the yellow fever booster vaccination. The receptor source for this set is a man aged 18 to 29 who received the YFV17D yellow fever vaccine.

In nucleotides, the CDR3 is TGCGCCAGCAGCTCTACAGGGGGGGACTACAATGAGCAGTTCTTC. Its protein product is CASSSTGGDYNEQFF. The chain links TRBV5-1 to TRBJ2-1, with D possibly being TRBD1 (8 bases). V lost 3 bases to trimming and J lost 3 bases, with 13 bases between them. Germline V CDR1 and CDR2: SGHRS, YFSETQ. This CDR3 has 15 amino acids.

This clonotype has just a few counts. The chain is built from TRBV7-9 and TRBJ2-2; D is unclear. The CDR3 runs 12 residues. V lost 5 bases, J lost 6 bases, and 7 bases lay in between. Germline CDR1 reads SEHNR; CDR2 reads FQNEAQ (reference sequence). CDR3 sequence: CASSHTAGELFF. DNA for the CDR3: TGTGCCAGCAGCCACACCGCCGGGGAGCTGTTTTTT.

This clonotype was seen many times. The chain carries TRBV6-6 and TRBJ2-7; D is unresolved. The V and J ends lost 2 bases and 0 bases respectively, with 11 bases between them. The CDR3 is 15 amino acids. CDR1 MNHNY and CDR2 SVGAGI come from the germline V gene (reference sequence). In DNA form, the CDR3 reads TGTGCCAGCAGTTACCGGGCAGAAAGCTCCTACGAGCAGTACGTC. Protein: CASSYRAESSYEQYV.

The chain has TRBV2 and TRBJ1-2, with TRBD1 matching 7 bases. J was trimmed by 4 bases and V by 6 bases; bases with no gene match: 11. Per the germline V gene, CDR1 is SNHLY and CDR2 is FYNNEI. The CDR3 totals 15 residues. CDR3: CASREWDSEFYGYTF. CDR3 nucleotides: TGTGCCAGCAGGGAATGGGACAGCGAATTCTATGGCTACACCTTC.

This clonotype was recorded many times. The chain combines TRBV24-1 with TRBJ2-7; D not resolved. Per germline, CDR1 KGHDR and CDR2 SFDVKD. The CDR3 is made up of 13 amino acids. The V end was cut by 7 bases, the J end by 2 bases, with 11 bases between. The CDR3 region has the DNA TGTGCCACCAGGGCCTTCAGAACCTACGAGCAGTACTTC. Translation gives CATRAFRTYEQYF.

The J gene is TRBJ2-2, the V gene TRBV20-1; D tentatively reads TRBD1 or TRBD2 (5 bases each). The CDR3 covers 13 residues. V was trimmed by 0 bases and J by 5 bases, leaving 7 bases between them. Germline lookup yields CDR1 DFQATT and CDR2 SNEGSKA (reference sequence). The CDR3 DNA reads as TGCAGTGCTAGAGATTGGGGGACCGGGGAGCTGTTTTTT. Translating it yields CSARDWGTGELFF.

This clonotype was detected only a few times. CDR3 sequence: CASSLNFKTGSTNQPQHF. The CDR3, as DNA: TGTGCCAGCAGCCTTAATTTCAAGACAGGGAGCACCAATCAGCCCCAGCATTTT. The V call is TRBV5-6, the J call TRBJ1-5, with 7 positions matching TRBD1. The CDR3 covers 18 residues. With V trimmed by 4 bases and J by 3 bases, 16 bases remained unmatched. CDR1 is SGHDT and CDR2 is YYEEEE in the germline V gene.

The chain carries TRBV5-5 and TRBJ1-1; D unclear. CDR1 and CDR2 (germline): SGHKS, YYEKEE (reference sequence). Trimming removed 4 bases at V and 0 bases at J, with 7 bases between. The CDR3 spans 13 residues. The CDR3 spells CASSRTLNTEAFF. CDR3 DNA sequence: TGTGCCAGCAGCAGGACCTTGAACACTGAAGCTTTCTTT.

To note about this clonotype: Its ends do not fully match the called genes, so a read error is possible. V gene TRBV5-4 combines with J gene TRBJ2-3, with no clear D. The germline V gene has CDR1 SGHNT and CDR2 YYREEE (reference sequence). This CDR3 is built from 15 residues. CDR3 amino acids: CASSLEQFSRDTQYF. The CDR3 region has the DNA TGTGCCAGCAGCTTGGAGCAGTTTAGCAGAGATACGCAGTATTTT.